Listed here is a single T cell receptor beta chain. V shed 0 bases, J shed 4 bases, and the junction held 11 bases outside the gene matches. The CDR3 runs to 17 residues. Germline assignment: CDR1 SGHRS and CDR2 YFSETQ. This sample stems from a study of shared T cell receptors in the human thymus. Measured with immunoSEQ multiplex PCR; TCRdb has only the in-frame clones, and not every one. The sample has some 760,000 clones; approximately 83% are singletons. The same specimen was also included in a second study, on human thymus T cells.

The specimen sequenced was thymocytes. This clonotype originated in a girl under three years old with a congenital heart defect. This chain links TRBV5-1 with TRBJ2-5; 8 bases are a match to TRBD2. The DNA for the CDR3 is TGCGCCAGCAGCTTGGCCGGGGGGGGGCCCGGCCGAGAGACCCAGTACTTC. Its protein product is CASSLAGGGPGRETQYF.